The present T cell receptor (beta chain) was sequenced within a study of OX40 agonist ivuxolimab in advanced cancers. The overall study: Partial responses were recorded for three patients, including one with hepatocellular carcinoma and two with cutaneous melanoma.

Worth noting for this clone: Its matching antigen is unknown.

Study-wide results and limits: At 0.1-3.0 mg/kg, partial responders had clonal expansion among the lowest observed. At doses 0.1 to 3.0 mg/kg, CD4+ and CD8+ clones expanded.

Repertoires were generated with immunoSEQ multiplex PCR, while TCRdb's copy carries only in-frame clones and drops some. The sample has around 46,000 clones, about nine tenths seen once. Germline V gene sequence: CDR1 MNHEY, CDR2 SMNVEV (reference sequence). Trimming removed 8 bases from V and 3 bases from J, with 14 bases in between. This CDR3 has 13 residues. This receptor was obtained from an adult with an advanced solid tumor such as melanoma, head and neck, liver or kidney cancer. The chain couples TRBV27 to TRBJ2-7, with D uncertain. The input for sequencing was CD4+ or CD8+ T cells sorted from blood, taken in a trial of the OX40 agonist ivuxolimab. The CDR3 coding sequence is TGTGCCAGCGTGAGTGTGGGCGGCTACGAGCAGTACTTC. Its translation: CASVSVGGYEQYF.